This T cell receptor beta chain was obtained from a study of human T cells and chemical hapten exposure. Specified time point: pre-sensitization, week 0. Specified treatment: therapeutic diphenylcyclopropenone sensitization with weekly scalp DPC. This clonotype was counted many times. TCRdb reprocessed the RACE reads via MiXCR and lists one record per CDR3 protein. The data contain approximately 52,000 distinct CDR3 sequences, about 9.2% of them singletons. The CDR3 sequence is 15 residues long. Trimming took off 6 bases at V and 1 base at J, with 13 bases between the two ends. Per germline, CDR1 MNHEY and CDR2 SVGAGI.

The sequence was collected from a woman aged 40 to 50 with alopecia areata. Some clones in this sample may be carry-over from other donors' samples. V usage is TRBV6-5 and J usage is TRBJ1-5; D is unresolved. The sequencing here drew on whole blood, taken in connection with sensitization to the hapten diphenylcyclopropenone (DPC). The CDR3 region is CASRDTRGSNQPQHF. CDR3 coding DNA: TGTGCCAGCAGAGATACCCGGGGAAGCAATCAGCCCCAGCATTTT.